A selection of T cell receptor beta chains follows, all from one sample in a study of early T cells in non-severe SARS-CoV-2 infection. TCRdb analysed the 5' RACE reads with MiXCR anew, one entry per CDR3 protein. The top ten hold under 7.5% of the sample, which has tens of thousands of distinct CDR3 sequences, roughly a tenth seen once. Sequences were obtained from whole blood. Receptor source: an adult who was a healthcare worker with PCR-confirmed SARS-CoV-2 infection or an uninfected control (not recorded which). CDR3s include the opening cysteine and the closing phenylalanine or tryptophan. D genes are given only for firm matches. The size entry is marked missing in some rows and otherwise reads once, few, many or a size class.

j_call | d_call | v_call | clone_size | cdr3_nt | cdr3_aa
TRBJ2-7 | - | TRBV11-3 | few | TGTGCCAGCAGCTTAGGCAACCCTCCCGCCAACGAGCAGTACTTC | CASSLGNPPANEQYF
TRBJ2-7 | TRBD1 | TRBV3-1 | - | TGTGCCAGCAGCCAACCAGGGACAGGGTTGTTCTTC | CASSQPGTGLFF
TRBJ1-2 | TRBD1 | TRBV5-1 | many | TGCGCCAGCAGCTTGGAGGGACAGGTCAACGGCTACACCTTC | CASSLEGQVNGYTF
TRBJ2-1 | TRBD2 | TRBV5-1 | - | TGCGCCAGCAGCTCCCTAGCGGGAGGGGTCCACAATGAGCAGTTCTTC | CASSSLAGGVHNEQFF
TRBJ1-2 | - | TRBV18 | - | TGTGCCAGCTCACCCGGGACAAAGAACTATGGCTACACCTTC | CASSPGTKNYGYTF
TRBJ2-7 | TRBD1 | TRBV29-1 | - | TGCAGCGGAAGATCCGGGGGACAGGGGTACGAGCAGTACTTC | CSGRSGGQGYEQYF
TRBJ1-1 | - | TRBV5-1 | few | TGCGCCAGCAGGACAGAGAACACTGAAGCTTTCTTT | CASRTENTEAFF
TRBJ2-3 | TRBD2 | TRBV5-1 | many | TGCGCCAGCAGCTTGGACACTAGCGGGATAACAGATACGCAGTATTTT | CASSLDTSGITDTQYF
TRBJ2-2 | TRBD2 | TRBV5-5 | many | TGTGCCAGCAGCCGCAGCGGGAGAAACACCGGGGAGCTGTTTTTT | CASSRSGRNTGELFF
TRBJ2-5 | TRBD1 | TRBV6-5 | many | TGTGCCAGCACCTTCGGACAGGGGGAGGCGGAGACCCAGTACTTC | CASTFGQGEAETQYF
TRBJ2-5 | TRBD1 | TRBV7-2 | few | TGTGCCAGCAGCTTAGTGGGTGGACAGGGTATAGAGACCCAGTACTTC | CASSLVGGQGIETQYF
TRBJ2-4 | - | TRBV7-9 | many | TGTGCCAGCAGCTTGGGACTTAGGGAGGTCGAAGCCAAAAACATTCAGTACTTC | CASSLGLREVEAKNIQYF
TRBJ2-2 | - | TRBV7-2 | many | TGTGCCAGCAGCGCCTCCGGGTTCCAATTTGGGGAGCTGTTTTTT | CASSASGFQFGELFF
TRBJ2-5 | TRBD2 | TRBV27 | few | TGTGCCAGCAGTTCGGCTAGCGGGAATCGAGAGACCCAGTACTTC | CASSSASGNRETQYF
TRBJ2-2 | - | TRBV7-3 | few | TGTGCCAGCGGAGTGGACGTTTACACCGGGGAGCTGTTTTTT | CASGVDVYTGELFF
TRBJ2-1 | - | TRBV7-2 | - | TGTGCCAGCACCCTGGGGACTGGATACAATGAGCAGTTCTTC | CASTLGTGYNEQFF
TRBJ2-7 | TRBD1 | TRBV29-1 | few | TGCAGCGTTGCTGTAGGGGGCCGGTACGAGCAGTACTTC | CSVAVGGRYEQYF
TRBJ2-2 | - | TRBV7-2 | many | TGTGCCAGCAGCTTCGACAGGCGCACCGGGGAGCTGTTTTTT | CASSFDRRTGELFF
TRBJ2-3 | TRBD2 | TRBV6-5 | few | TGTGCCAGCAGCCCTCGGGTAGCGGGGATCACAGATACGCAGTATTTT | CASSPRVAGITDTQYF
TRBJ2-3 | TRBD1 | TRBV29-1 | many | TGCAGCGTTGAAGATCTCCTTGTACAGGGGGCCCCTAGGGCAGATACGCAGTATTTT | CSVEDLLVQGAPRADTQYF
TRBJ1-2 | - | TRBV5-5 | few | TGTGCCAGCAGCTTACTCGGCCGGGGAGTCTATGGCTACACCTTC | CASSLLGRGVYGYTF
TRBJ2-3 | TRBD1 | TRBV5-1 | - | TGCGCCAGCCGCACGGGACAGAACACAGATACGCAGTATTTT | CASRTGQNTDTQYF